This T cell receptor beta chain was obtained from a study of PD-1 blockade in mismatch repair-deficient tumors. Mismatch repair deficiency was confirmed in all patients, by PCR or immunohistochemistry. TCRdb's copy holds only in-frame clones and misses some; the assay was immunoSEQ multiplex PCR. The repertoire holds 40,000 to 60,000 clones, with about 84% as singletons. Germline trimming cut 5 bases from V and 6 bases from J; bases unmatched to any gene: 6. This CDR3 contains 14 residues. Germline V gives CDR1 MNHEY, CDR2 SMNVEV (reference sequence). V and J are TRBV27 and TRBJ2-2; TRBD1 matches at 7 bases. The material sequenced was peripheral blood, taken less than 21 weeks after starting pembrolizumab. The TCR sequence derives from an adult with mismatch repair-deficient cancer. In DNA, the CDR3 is TGTGCCAGCAGTAACTACAGGGGACCCGGGGAGCTGTTTTTT. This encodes CASSNYRGPGELFF.